This is a list of T cell receptor beta chains from one sample in a study of blood T cell repertoires in COVID-19. The repertoire was sequenced with immunoSEQ multiplex PCR; TCRdb's copy has only in-frame clones and lacks some. There are approximately 90,000 clones in the sample; 89% occur only once, and under 5.5% lies in the top ten. Sequenced sample: peripheral blood. These receptor sequences come from a man in his 60s with COVID-19, enrolled during active disease. Both conserved end residues are part of each CDR3. Each record gives: J gene, V gene, clone size, D gene, CDR3 protein, CDR3 DNA. A D gene is named only where the DNA matches it firmly. Size is stated for part of the rows, as once, few or many counts, or as a class when the clone is expanded.

>TRBJ2-7|TRBV24-1|many|-
CATRDIRYEQYF
TGTGCCACCAGGGACATTCGTTACGAGCAGTACTTC
>TRBJ1-1|TRBV5-5|-|-
CASSPREVTEAFF
TGTGCCAGCAGCCCCAGGGAAGTCACTGAAGCTTTCTTT
>TRBJ1-1|TRBV5-1|-|-
CASSLGTTEAFF
TGCGCCAGCAGCCTAGGGACAACTGAAGCTTTCTTT
>TRBJ2-7|TRBV24-1|-|-
CATSDPLAWCYEQYF
TGTGCCACCAGTGACCCATTGGCCTGGTGCTACGAGCAGTACTTC
>TRBJ1-1|TRBV7-2|-|-
CASSSYQGGSFF
TGTGCCAGCAGCTCGTATCAGGGAGGATCTTTCTTT
>TRBJ2-1|TRBV28|-|-
CASSPGGGTIDNEQFF
TGTGCCAGCAGTCCTGGTGGAGGTACGATTGATAATGAGCAGTTCTTC
>TRBJ2-5|TRBV7-7|-|TRBD1
CASSSTGQETQYF
TGTGCTAGCAGCTCGACAGGGCAAGAGACCCAGTACTTC
>TRBJ2-1|TRBV4-3|-|TRBD2
CASSQKGTILAGASNEQFF
TGCGCCAGCAGCCAAAAGGGGACCATCTTAGCGGGAGCCTCCAATGAGCAGTTCTTC
>TRBJ2-1|TRBV3-1/TRBV3-2|once|-
CASSQVDEQFF
TGTGCCAGCAGCCAAGTCGATGAGCAGTTCTTC
>TRBJ1-5|TRBV6-6|-|-
CASSYSEGNQPQHF
TGTGCCAGCAGTTACTCGGAGGGGAATCAGCCCCAGCATTTT
>TRBJ1-3|TRBV4-1|-|-
CASSQDNSGNTIYF
TGCGCCAGCAGCCAAGATAATTCTGGAAACACCATATATTTT
>TRBJ2-1|TRBV6-2/TRBV6-3|once|TRBD1
CASSTRDRGANEQFF
TGTGCCAGCAGTACCCGGGACAGGGGTGCGAATGAGCAGTTCTTC
>TRBJ1-1|TRBV3-1/TRBV3-2|-|-
CASSHLTGHTEAFF
TGTGCCAGCAGCCACCTAACAGGGCACACTGAAGCTTTCTTT
>TRBJ1-1|TRBV18|-|TRBD1
CASSRQGGAEAFF
TGTGCCAGCTCGCGACAGGGGGGCGCTGAAGCTTTCTTT
>TRBJ2-5|TRBV21-1|-|-
CASGGTLGQETQYF
TGTGCCAGCGGGGGGACCCTCGGGCAAGAGACCCAGTACTTC
>TRBJ2-1|TRBV6-2/TRBV6-3|-|-
CASSLKDFSYNEQFF
TGTGCCAGCAGTTTGAAGGACTTCTCCTACAATGAGCAGTTCTTC
>TRBJ1-2|TRBV29-1|-|TRBD1
CSVLSLGTVYGYTF
TGCAGCGTTTTAAGCCTTGGGACAGTATATGGCTACACCTTC
>TRBJ1-1|TRBV9|once|-
CASSPSRDSVAFF
TGTGCCAGCAGCCCATCTAGGGACTCTGTAGCTTTCTTT
>TRBJ2-1|TRBV21-1|-|-
CASSRPGTSGYTSYNEQFF
TGTGCCAGCAGTCGACCCGGGACTAGCGGCTATACCTCCTACAATGAGCAGTTCTTC
>TRBJ2-4|TRBV3-1/TRBV3-2|few|TRBD2
CASSQAAGDIQYF
TGTGCCAGCAGCCAAGCCGCGGGGGACATTCAGTACTTC
>TRBJ2-5|TRBV6-5|-|-
CASSSSDQETQYF
TGTGCCAGCAGTTCAAGCGACCAAGAGACCCAGTACTTC
>TRBJ2-1|TRBV19|-|TRBD1
CASRSDRATYNEQFF
TGTGCCAGTAGGTCGGACAGGGCTACTTACAATGAGCAGTTCTTC
>TRBJ2-1|TRBV7-7|-|-
CASSLRGSGYNEQFF
TGTGCCAGCAGCTTACGCGGTAGCGGATACAATGAGCAGTTCTTC
>TRBJ2-7|TRBV9|-|TRBD2
CASSPGTSGFYEQYF
TGTGCCAGCAGCCCGGGGACTAGCGGATTCTACGAGCAGTACTTC
>TRBJ1-4|TRBV5-1|-|-
CASSLQGVGLGNEKLFF
TGCGCCAGCAGCTTGCAAGGCGTGGGGCTGGGTAATGAAAAACTGTTTTTT
>TRBJ1-1|TRBV5-1|-|TRBD1
CASSSGQMNTEAFF
TGCGCCAGCAGCTCGGGACAGATGAACACTGAAGCTTTCTTT
>TRBJ2-1|TRBV5-4|-|-
CASRTQGSYNEQFF
TGTGCCAGCAGGACACAGGGATCCTACAATGAGCAGTTCTTC
>TRBJ1-1|TRBV18|-|TRBD1
CASSLDRGPEAFF
TGTGCCAGCTCACTTGACAGGGGACCTGAAGCTTTCTTT
>TRBJ2-1|TRBV11-3|-|-
CASSLEGAGEQFF
TGTGCCAGCAGCTTAGAGGGGGCGGGTGAGCAGTTCTTC
>TRBJ2-2|TRBV6-5|few|-
CASPRGSYTGELFF
TGTGCCAGCCCTCGAGGGAGTTATACCGGGGAGCTGTTTTTT
>TRBJ2-4|TRBV30|-|-
CAWSVTGLASKNIQYF
TGTGCCTGGAGTGTTACGGGGCTAGCGTCCAAAAACATTCAGTACTTC
>TRBJ1-5|TRBV12-3/TRBV12-4|-|-
CASTSGHQPQHF
TGTGCCAGCACCTCAGGGCATCAGCCCCAGCATTTT
>TRBJ2-7|TRBV4-3|once|TRBD1
CASSQDLLGGQYEQYF
TGCGCCAGCAGCCAAGATCTTTTAGGGGGCCAGTACGAGCAGTACTTC
>TRBJ1-1|TRBV28|-|-
CASNVRGTGRTEAFF
TGTGCCAGCAACGTGCGTGGTACGGGGAGAACTGAAGCTTTCTTT
>TRBJ1-3|TRBV11-3|-|-
CASSLVLPTVVGSGNTIYF
TGTGCCAGCAGCTTAGTCTTGCCGACAGTAGTAGGCTCTGGAAACACCATATATTTT
>TRBJ2-2|TRBV6-5|-|TRBD1
CASTRGLDTGELFF
TGTGCCAGCACCAGGGGGCTTGACACCGGGGAGCTGTTTTTT
>TRBJ1-1|TRBV19|once|TRBD1
CASRPGQGAGTEAFF
TGTGCCAGTAGACCGGGACAGGGGGCTGGAACTGAAGCTTTCTTT
>TRBJ1-2|TRBV7-9|-|TRBD1
CATSGRRGLNYGYTF
TGTGCCACTTCGGGCAGAAGGGGGCTTAACTATGGCTACACCTTC
>TRBJ2-5|TRBV25-1|-|-
CASSEYGRETQYF
TGTGCCAGCAGTGAATACGGGAGAGAGACCCAGTACTTC
>TRBJ1-1|TRBV6-4|-|TRBD1
CASSTGTGGEAFF
TGTGCCAGCAGCACCGGGACAGGGGGTGAAGCTTTCTTT
>TRBJ1-1|TRBV30|once|TRBD1
CAWSVPRTGPNTEAFF
TGTGCCTGGAGTGTTCCTCGGACAGGACCGAACACTGAAGCTTTCTTT
>TRBJ2-7|TRBV7-8|-|-
CASSFPARGTPYEQYF
TGTGCCAGCAGCTTTCCCGCAAGGGGAACACCCTACGAGCAGTACTTC
>TRBJ1-1|TRBV7-9|-|TRBD1
CASSFQGASEAFF
TGTGCCAGCAGCTTCCAGGGGGCAAGTGAAGCTTTCTTT
>TRBJ1-2|TRBV28|-|TRBD1
CASSGGQGAGYTF
TGTGCCAGCAGTGGGGGACAGGGGGCTGGCTACACCTTC
>TRBJ1-2|TRBV6-5|-|-
CASTSRGRDGYTF
TGTGCCAGCACCTCAAGGGGCCGCGATGGCTACACCTTC
>TRBJ2-6|TRBV5-4|-|TRBD2
CASSASGRGGANVLTF
TGTGCCAGCAGCGCTAGCGGGAGAGGCGGGGCCAACGTCCTGACTTTC
>TRBJ1-1|TRBV5-5|once|TRBD1
CASSPSTGGRTEAFF
TGTGCCAGCAGCCCATCAACAGGGGGCCGGACTGAAGCTTTCTTT
>TRBJ2-3|TRBV3-1/TRBV3-2|-|-
CASSPTETGVTDTQYF
TGTGCCAGCAGCCCAACGGAGACAGGTGTCACAGATACGCAGTATTTT
>TRBJ1-3|TRBV18|once|-
CASSPLSDTIYF
TGTGCCAGCTCACCACTGAGTGACACCATATATTTT
>TRBJ2-2|TRBV11-1|-|TRBD1
CASSRGQGGYTGELFF
TGTGCCAGCAGCCGGGGACAGGGCGGGTACACCGGGGAGCTGTTTTTT
>TRBJ2-1|TRBV27|-|-
CASSHKGTFSAGEQFF
TGTGCCAGCAGCCATAAGGGGACTTTCTCGGCTGGTGAGCAGTTCTTC
>TRBJ2-1|TRBV7-3|-|TRBD2
CASSLGLADNEQFF
TGTGCCAGCAGCTTAGGTCTAGCGGACAATGAGCAGTTCTTC
>TRBJ1-4|TRBV14|-|TRBD1
CASSQEGGPGEKLFF
TGTGCCAGCAGCCAAGAAGGGGGCCCCGGGGAAAAACTGTTTTTT